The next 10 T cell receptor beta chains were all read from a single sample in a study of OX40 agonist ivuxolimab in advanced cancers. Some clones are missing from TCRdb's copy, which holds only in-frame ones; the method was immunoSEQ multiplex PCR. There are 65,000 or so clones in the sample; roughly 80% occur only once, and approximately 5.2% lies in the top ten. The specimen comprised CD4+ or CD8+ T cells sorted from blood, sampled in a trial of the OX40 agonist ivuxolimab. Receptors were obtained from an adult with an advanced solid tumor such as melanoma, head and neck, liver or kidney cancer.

The DNA of the CDR3 is TGTGCCAGCTCACCTCCGACAAACACTGAAGCTTTCTTT. This sequence encodes CASSPPTNTEAFF. This chain uses TRBV18 with TRBJ1-1; D is unclear. V was pared by 3 bases and J by 2 bases, with 7 bases between. This CDR3 has 13 amino acids. Germline V gives CDR1 KGHSH, CDR2 LQKENI.

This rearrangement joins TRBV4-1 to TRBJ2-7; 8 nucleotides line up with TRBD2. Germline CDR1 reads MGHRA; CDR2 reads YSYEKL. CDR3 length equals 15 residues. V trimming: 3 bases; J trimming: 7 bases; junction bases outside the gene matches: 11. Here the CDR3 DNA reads TGCGCCAGCAGCCATCCGGGGGGGCAGGGGAAGGAGCAGTACTTC. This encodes CASSHPGGQGKEQYF.

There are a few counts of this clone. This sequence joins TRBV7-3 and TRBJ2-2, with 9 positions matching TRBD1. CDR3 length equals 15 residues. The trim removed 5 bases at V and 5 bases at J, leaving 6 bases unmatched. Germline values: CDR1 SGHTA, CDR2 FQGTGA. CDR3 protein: CASSGGTGYTGELFF. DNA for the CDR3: TGTGCCAGCAGCGGAGGGACAGGGTATACCGGGGAGCTGTTTTTT.

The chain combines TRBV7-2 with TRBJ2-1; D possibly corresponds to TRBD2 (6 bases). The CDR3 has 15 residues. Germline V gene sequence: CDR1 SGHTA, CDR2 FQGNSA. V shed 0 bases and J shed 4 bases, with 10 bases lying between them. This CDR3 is CASSLAQAGYNEQFF. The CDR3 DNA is TGTGCCAGCAGCTTAGCGCAGGCGGGATACAATGAGCAGTTCTTC.

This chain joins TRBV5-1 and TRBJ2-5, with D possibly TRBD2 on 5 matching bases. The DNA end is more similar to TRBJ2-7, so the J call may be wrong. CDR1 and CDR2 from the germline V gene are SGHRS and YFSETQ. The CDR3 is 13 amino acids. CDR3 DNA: TGCGCCAGCAGCTCGGGATCAACCTACGAGCAGTACTTC. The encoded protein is CASSSGSTYEQYF.

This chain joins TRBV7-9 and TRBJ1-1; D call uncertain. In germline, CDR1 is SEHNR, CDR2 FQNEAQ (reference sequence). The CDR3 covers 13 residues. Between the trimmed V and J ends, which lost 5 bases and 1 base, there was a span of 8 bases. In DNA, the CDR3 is TGTGCCAGCAGCCTTGAGGGGAACACTGAAGCTTTCTTT. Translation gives CASSLEGNTEAFF.

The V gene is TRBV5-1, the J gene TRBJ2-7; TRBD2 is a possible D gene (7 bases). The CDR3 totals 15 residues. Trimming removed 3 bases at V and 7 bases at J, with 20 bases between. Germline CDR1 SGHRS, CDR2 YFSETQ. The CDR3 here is CASSSTPQGGGEQYF. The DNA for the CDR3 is TGCGCCAGCAGCTCGACCCCCCAGGGAGGGGGAGAGCAGTACTTC.

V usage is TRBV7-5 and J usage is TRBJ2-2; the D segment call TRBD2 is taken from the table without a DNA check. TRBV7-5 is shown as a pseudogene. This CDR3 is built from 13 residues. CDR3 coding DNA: TGTGTCAGAAGCTCACTAACCACCGGGGAGCTGTTTTTT. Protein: CVRSSLTTGELFF.

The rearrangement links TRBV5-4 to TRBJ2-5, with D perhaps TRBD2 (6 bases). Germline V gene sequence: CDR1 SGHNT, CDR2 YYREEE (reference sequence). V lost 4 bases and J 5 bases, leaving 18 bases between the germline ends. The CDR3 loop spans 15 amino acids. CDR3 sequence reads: CASSRTFGGWETQYF. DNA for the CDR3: TGTGCCAGCAGCCGGACCTTCGGGGGTTGGGAGACCCAGTACTTC.

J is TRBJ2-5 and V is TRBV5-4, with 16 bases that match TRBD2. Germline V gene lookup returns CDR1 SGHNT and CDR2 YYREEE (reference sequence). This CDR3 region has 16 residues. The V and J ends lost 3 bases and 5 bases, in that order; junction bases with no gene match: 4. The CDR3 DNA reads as TGTGCCAGCAGCTCGGGACTAGCGGGAGGGGACGAGACCCAGTACTTC. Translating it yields CASSSGLAGGDETQYF.